Detailed here is one TCR beta chain. Its specificity is not known. Sequencing in the ViraFEST assay came after antigen-specific CD4+ T cells had been expanded with viral peptide pools, which were used to stimulate PBMC. Cells that had been cultured for nine to eleven days were the source of isolated CD4+ T cells. Vaccine recipients had no previous SARS-CoV-2 infection; their nucleocapsid antibodies were negative. Researchers reported culturing 1.5 million to 2 million PBMC in each well, adding around 10 IU/ml IL-2 and 10 ug/ml peptides. TCRdb's table, derived via immunoSEQ multiplex PCR, lists solely in-frame clones and lacks some. This sample carries about 73,000 clones, around 81% of them seen once, and the ten largest clones take about 10%. The CDR3 has 9 amino acids. V was clipped by 6 bases and J by 11 bases, with 7 bases between them. The germline gives CDR1 MNHEY, CDR2 SMNVEV (reference sequence).

The data are from a study of vaccination effects on CD4 cells after COVID-19. Study results and caveats: Among infection- and vaccine-induced clones, marked clonal contraction occurred late after vaccination. A shortage of convalescent patients and an absence of early post-infection timepoints characterized the study.

The chain has TRBV27 and TRBJ1-1, with no clear D. This material consisted of CD4+ T cells from PBMCs cultured with SARS-CoV-2 spike peptides, taken before COVID-19 vaccination. The receptor's source is a human donor who received a COVID-19 vaccine. CDR3 residues: CASRQVAFF. CDR3 DNA: TGTGCCAGCAGGCAAGTGGCTTTCTTT.